This T cell receptor beta chain was identified in a study of breast tumors, draining lymph nodes, adjacent tissues. The study, taken as a whole, reports: The lymph node origin of tumor T cells was framed as consistent with a hypothesis, not demonstrated. Tumor TCR diversity was below lymph nodes but above nontumor tissue. Luminal-like breast cancer showed significantly higher tumor–nontumor repertoire similarity than basal-like. The data were judged consistent with most tumor T cells coming from lymph node and expanding in tumor.

TCRdb reanalysed the multiplex PCR reads using MiXCR and keeps one entry per CDR3 protein. The data contain some 250,000 distinct CDR3 sequences, nearly 35% of them singletons. This clonotype was observed many times. As yet, its antigen is unknown. The lymph nodes were axillary draining lymph nodes from breast cancer patients. Specimen: axillary lymph node tissue. The clonotype originates from a female donor with breast cancer. Some clones in this sample may be carry-over from other donors' samples.

The CDR3 spells CASSQVQTSGSYEQYF. CDR3 coding DNA: TGTGCCAGCAGCCAAGTCCAGACTAGCGGAAGTTACGAGCAGTACTTC. The rearrangement joins TRBV14 to TRBJ2-7, with TRBD2 identical over 9 bases. Unmatched junction bases numbered 8, after V lost 1 base and J lost 4 bases. The CDR3 sequence is 16 residues long. Germline CDR1 and CDR2: SGHDN and FVKESK. Supplemented by reference TRBV14 and TRBJ2-7, the full variable domain reads EAGVTQFPSHSVIEKGQTVTLRCDPISGHDNLYWYRRVMGKEIKFLLHFVKESKQDESGMPNNRFLAERTGGTYSTLKVQPAELEDSGVYFCASSQVQTSGSYEQYFGPGTRLTVT.